This T cell receptor (beta chain) originates from a study of T cell responses to AZD1222 COVID-19 vaccine. Broader study findings: At baseline, seropositivity was found in only a handful of AZD1222 recipients. There were vaccine-associated CD4 TCRs across spike, dominant at 160-218 and 743-854. Donors were largely white British and mainly female; clonal diversity was possibly underestimated.

Using immunoSEQ multiplex PCR, the repertoire was profiled, and TCRdb retains in-frame clones only, with some absent. The sample lists more than 95,000 clones; 80% to 90% were seen once. V was clipped by 1 base and J by 2 bases, with 7 bases between them. CDR3 length: 15 amino acids. Germline CDR1 and CDR2: SGHDT and YYEEEE. As to this clone: The antigen is unknown.

The TCR originated in an adult in good health. The chain employs TRBV5-6 and TRBJ1-6; D remains ambiguous. The sample in question was peripheral blood, obtained on day 0 of AZD1222 vaccination. CDR3 in DNA: TGTGCCAGCAGCTTGAGTAGGACCTATAATTCACCCCTCCACTTT. Translation gives CASSLSRTYNSPLHF. Together with reference TRBV5-6 and TRBJ1-6, the CDR3 gives the full variable domain: DAGVTQSPTHLIKTRGQQVTLRCSPKSGHDTVSWYQQALGQGPQFIFQYYEEEERQRGNFPDRFSGHQFPNYSSELNVNALLLGDSALYLCASSLSRTYNSPLHFGNGTRLTVT.